The clone carrying this T cell receptor (beta chain) was recorded a few times. The antigen remains undetermined. The record originates from a study of T cells in Graves' hyperthyroidism and ophthalmopathy. Authors of the study amplified TCR beta CDR3 regions from RNA transcripts. The HTBI set primed first-round TCR CDR3 RT-PCR. One entry per CDR3 protein, called by TCRdb with MiXCR from the multiplex PCR reads. This table has under 250,000 distinct CDR3 sequences, more than 20% appearing once. Trimming pared 3 bases from V and 2 bases from J, leaving 13 bases between. Germline CDR1 is DFQATT and CDR2 is SNEGSKA (reference sequence). There are 14 residues in the CDR3. Study outcomes and limitations: Most thyroid clonotypes that were expanded above 0.001 also turned up in blood. A model of 13 V-J pairs discriminated ophthalmopathy from stable hyperthyroidism.

The chain employs TRBV20-1 and TRBJ2-5; no clear D gene. Sequencing was done on a sample of blood. The TCR sequence derives from a woman in her forties with Graves' ophthalmopathy. CDR3 residues: CSASSLQDQETQYF. In DNA form, the CDR3 reads TGCAGTGCTAGTAGTTTGCAGGATCAAGAGACCCAGTACTTC.